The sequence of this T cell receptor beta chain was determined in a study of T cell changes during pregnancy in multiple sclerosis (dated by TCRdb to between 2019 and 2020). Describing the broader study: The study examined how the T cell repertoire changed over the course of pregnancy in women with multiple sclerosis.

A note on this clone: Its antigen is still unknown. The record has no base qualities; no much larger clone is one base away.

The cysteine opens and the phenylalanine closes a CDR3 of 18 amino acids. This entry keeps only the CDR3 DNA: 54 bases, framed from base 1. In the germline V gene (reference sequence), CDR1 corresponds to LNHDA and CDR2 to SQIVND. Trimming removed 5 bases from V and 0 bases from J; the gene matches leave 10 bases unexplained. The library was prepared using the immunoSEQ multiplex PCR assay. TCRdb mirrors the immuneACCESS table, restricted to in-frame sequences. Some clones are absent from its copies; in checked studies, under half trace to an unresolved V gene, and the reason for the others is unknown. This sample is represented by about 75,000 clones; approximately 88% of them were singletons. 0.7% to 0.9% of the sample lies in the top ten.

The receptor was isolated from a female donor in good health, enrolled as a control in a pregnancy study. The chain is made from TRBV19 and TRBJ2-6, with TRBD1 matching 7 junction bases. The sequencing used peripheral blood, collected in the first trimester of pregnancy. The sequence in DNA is TGTGCCAGTAGTGCTAGGGACAGCTACAGCTCTGGGGCCAACGTCCTGACTTTC. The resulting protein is CASSARDSYSSGANVLTF.